This entry describes one T cell receptor (beta chain). The entry originates in a study of blood T cell repertoires in COVID-19. About the study: The United States, Italy and Spain supplied acute and convalescent COVID-19 samples.

The data were produced by immunoSEQ multiplex PCR, yet TCRdb's version contains in-frame clones alone and is incomplete. The sample carries around 300,000 clones, roughly nine tenths recorded once. Seattle patients were enrolled while actively infected and followed longitudinally. This sequence originates from a woman between 25 and 40 years old with COVID-19, enrolled during active disease. The sequencing sample was made of peripheral blood.

Written as DNA, the CDR3 is TGTGCCAGCAGCTCACAGGGCAGTTATGGCTACACCTTC. Its translation is CASSSQGSYGYTF. The rearrangement uses TRBV5-4 and TRBJ1-2, with D possibly TRBD1 on 6 matching bases. CDR1 and CDR2 (germline): SGHNT, YYREEE (reference sequence). The ends were cut back, 3 bases at V and 5 bases at J, with 11 bases in the middle. The CDR3 covers 13 residues.